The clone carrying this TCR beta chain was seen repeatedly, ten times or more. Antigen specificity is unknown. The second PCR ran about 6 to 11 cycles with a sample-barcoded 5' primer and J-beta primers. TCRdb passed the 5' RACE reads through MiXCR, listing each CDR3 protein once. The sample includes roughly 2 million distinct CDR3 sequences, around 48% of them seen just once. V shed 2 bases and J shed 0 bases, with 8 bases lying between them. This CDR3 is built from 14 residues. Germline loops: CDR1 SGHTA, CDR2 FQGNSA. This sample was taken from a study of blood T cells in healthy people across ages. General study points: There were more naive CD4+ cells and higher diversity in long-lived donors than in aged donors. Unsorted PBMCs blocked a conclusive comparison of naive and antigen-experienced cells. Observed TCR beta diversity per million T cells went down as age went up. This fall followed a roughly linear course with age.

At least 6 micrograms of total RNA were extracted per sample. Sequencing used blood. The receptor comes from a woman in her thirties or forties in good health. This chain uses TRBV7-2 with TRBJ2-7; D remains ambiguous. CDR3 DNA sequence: TGTGCCAGCAGCTTACTGCACAGCTCCTACGAGCAGTACTTC. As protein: CASSLLHSSYEQYF.